This T cell receptor beta chain came from a study of Tregs in tolerant kidney transplant recipients. This table comes from immunoSEQ multiplex PCR, and its TCRdb copy is limited to in-frame clones, with some not included. The top ten hold approximately 0.35% of the sample, which has 95,000 to 120,000 clones, around 91% seen once. Unmatched junction bases numbered 2, after V lost 6 bases and J lost 1 base. CDR3 size: 14 residues. Germline V gene sequence: CDR1 LNHDA, CDR2 SQIVND (reference sequence). The genes are TRBV19 and TRBJ2-2; 7 bases map to TRBD1. This specimen consisted of CD4+ T cells from blood, obtained before the transplant. The clonotype comes from a human donor who received a combined kidney and bone marrow transplant. The CDR3 DNA is TGTGCCAGTAGAAGGACAGGGAACACCGGGGAGCTGTTTTTT. This translates into CASRRTGNTGELFF.